This is a list of T cell receptor beta chains from one sample in a study of cytomegalovirus exposure and HLA in healthy donors. The data were produced by immunoSEQ multiplex PCR, yet TCRdb's version contains in-frame clones alone and is incomplete. In the table there are over 150,000 clones, approximately 80% of which are singletons. The sequenced sample consisted of PBMCs. These receptors were obtained from a woman between 50 and 59 years old in good health and CMV-seropositive. Both conserved end residues are trimmed from each CDR3. Fields, in order: CDR3 protein, CDR3 length, J gene, V gene.

CDR3 protein: ASSLGARGSRWRETQY; CDR3 length: 16; J gene: TRBJ2-5; V gene: TRBV11-3
CDR3 protein: ASSHRETNEKLF; CDR3 length: 12; J gene: TRBJ1-4; V gene: TRBV4-2
CDR3 protein: SVEDPSQFGELF; CDR3 length: 12; J gene: TRBJ2-2; V gene: TRBV29-1
CDR3 protein: ASSLGAVHTEAF; CDR3 length: 12; J gene: TRBJ1-1; V gene: TRBV18
CDR3 protein: ASGSWTGQNSPNYGYT; CDR3 length: 16; J gene: TRBJ1-2; V gene: TRBV12-5
CDR3 protein: ASGVTGRTDTQY; CDR3 length: 12; J gene: TRBJ2-3; V gene: TRBV7-2
CDR3 protein: ASSTNRDSLSYEQY; CDR3 length: 14; J gene: TRBJ2-7; V gene: TRBV7-9
CDR3 protein: ASSLSSAGTQY; CDR3 length: 11; J gene: TRBJ2-3; V gene: TRBV5-1
CDR3 protein: AISEGQGRSNEQF; CDR3 length: 13; J gene: TRBJ2-1; V gene: TRBV10-3
CDR3 protein: ASSGGDTEAF; CDR3 length: 10; J gene: TRBJ1-1; V gene: TRBV5-6
CDR3 protein: ASSPLASGDYEQY; CDR3 length: 13; J gene: TRBJ2-7; V gene: TRBV19
CDR3 protein: ASSPDRGAGELF; CDR3 length: 12; J gene: TRBJ2-2; V gene: TRBV19
CDR3 protein: ASNPRLADPQGTQY; CDR3 length: 14; J gene: TRBJ2-5; V gene: TRBV7-3
CDR3 protein: ASTQGTPNTEAF; CDR3 length: 12; J gene: TRBJ1-1; V gene: TRBV5-1
CDR3 protein: AGRPSGGVTDTQY; CDR3 length: 13; J gene: TRBJ2-3; V gene: TRBV6-1
CDR3 protein: ASSEWTGVDYGYT; CDR3 length: 13; J gene: TRBJ1-2; V gene: TRBV25-1
CDR3 protein: ASSMALAGGTGELF; CDR3 length: 14; J gene: TRBJ2-2; V gene: TRBV19
CDR3 protein: ASKFQGVSSYEQY; CDR3 length: 13; J gene: TRBJ2-7; V gene: TRBV19
CDR3 protein: ASLDRVNEKLF; CDR3 length: 11; J gene: TRBJ1-4; V gene: TRBV2
CDR3 protein: ASSPRGQYGYT; CDR3 length: 11; J gene: TRBJ1-2; V gene: TRBV4-1
CDR3 protein: ASSLAPTGNQPQH; CDR3 length: 13; J gene: TRBJ1-5; V gene: TRBV5-4
CDR3 protein: ASSFEVGVEF; CDR3 length: 10; J gene: TRBJ2-1; V gene: TRBV28
CDR3 protein: AISGGGGAYNEQF; CDR3 length: 13; J gene: TRBJ2-1; V gene: TRBV10-3
CDR3 protein: ASSWRQGGNTEAF; CDR3 length: 13; J gene: TRBJ1-1; V gene: TRBV5-1
CDR3 protein: ASSLRWRIIGEQY; CDR3 length: 13; J gene: TRBJ2-7; V gene: TRBV7-2
CDR3 protein: ASTPDQGSGGYT; CDR3 length: 12; J gene: TRBJ1-2; V gene: TRBV5-5
CDR3 protein: ASSLTGTDTEAF; CDR3 length: 12; J gene: TRBJ1-1; V gene: TRBV5-1
CDR3 protein: ASSPLLSGGYGYT; CDR3 length: 13; J gene: TRBJ1-2; V gene: TRBV18
CDR3 protein: ASSSWTDGNSYEQY; CDR3 length: 14; J gene: TRBJ2-7; V gene: TRBV28
CDR3 protein: ASSEWGGQAG; CDR3 length: 10; J gene: TRBJ2-7; V gene: TRBV2
CDR3 protein: ASSQDGRRGYNEQF; CDR3 length: 14; J gene: TRBJ2-1; V gene: TRBV4-2
CDR3 protein: ASSPGVEQY; CDR3 length: 9; J gene: TRBJ2-7; V gene: TRBV7-2
CDR3 protein: ASSLQGLPSPDTQY; CDR3 length: 14; J gene: TRBJ2-3; V gene: TRBV7-9
CDR3 protein: ASSVHWQGQETQY; CDR3 length: 13; J gene: TRBJ2-5; V gene: TRBV9